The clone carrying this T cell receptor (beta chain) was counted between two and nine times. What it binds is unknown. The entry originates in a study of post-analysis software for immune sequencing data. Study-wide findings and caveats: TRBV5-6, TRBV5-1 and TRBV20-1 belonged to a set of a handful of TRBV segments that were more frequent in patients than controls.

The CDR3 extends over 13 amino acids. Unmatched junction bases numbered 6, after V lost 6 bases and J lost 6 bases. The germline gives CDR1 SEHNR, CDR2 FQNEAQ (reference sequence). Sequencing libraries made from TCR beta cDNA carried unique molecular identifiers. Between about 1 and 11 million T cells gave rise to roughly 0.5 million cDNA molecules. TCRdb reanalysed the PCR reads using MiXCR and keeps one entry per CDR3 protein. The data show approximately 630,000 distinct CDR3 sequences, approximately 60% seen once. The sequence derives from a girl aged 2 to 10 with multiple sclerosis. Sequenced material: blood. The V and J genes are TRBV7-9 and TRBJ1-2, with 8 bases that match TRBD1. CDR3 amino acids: CASSLTGDNGYTF. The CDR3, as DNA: TGTGCCAGCAGTTTGACAGGGGATAATGGCTACACCTTC.